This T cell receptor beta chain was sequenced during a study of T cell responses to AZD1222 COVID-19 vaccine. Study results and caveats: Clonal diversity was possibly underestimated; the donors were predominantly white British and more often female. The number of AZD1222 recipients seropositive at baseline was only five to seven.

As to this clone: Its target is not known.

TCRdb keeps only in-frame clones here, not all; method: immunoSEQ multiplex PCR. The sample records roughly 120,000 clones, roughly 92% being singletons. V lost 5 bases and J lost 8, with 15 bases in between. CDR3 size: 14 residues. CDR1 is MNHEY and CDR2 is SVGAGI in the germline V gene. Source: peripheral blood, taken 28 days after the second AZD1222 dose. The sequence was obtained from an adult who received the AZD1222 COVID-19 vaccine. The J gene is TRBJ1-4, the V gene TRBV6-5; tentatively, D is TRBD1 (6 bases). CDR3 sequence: CASSRAPGGEKLFF. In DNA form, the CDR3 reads TGTGCCAGCAGTCGGGCCCCGGGGGGCGAAAAACTGTTTTTT.